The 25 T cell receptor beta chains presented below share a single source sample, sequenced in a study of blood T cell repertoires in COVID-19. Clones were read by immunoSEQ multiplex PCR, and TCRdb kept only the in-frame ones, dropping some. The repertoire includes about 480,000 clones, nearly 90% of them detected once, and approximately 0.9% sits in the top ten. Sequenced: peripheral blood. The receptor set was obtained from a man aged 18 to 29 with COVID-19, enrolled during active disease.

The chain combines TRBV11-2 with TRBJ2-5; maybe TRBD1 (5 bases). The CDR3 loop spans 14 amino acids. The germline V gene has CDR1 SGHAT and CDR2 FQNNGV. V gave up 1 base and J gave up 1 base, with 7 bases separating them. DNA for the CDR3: TGTGCCAGCAGCTTAGGAGACAGCCAAGAGACCCAGTACTTC. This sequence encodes CASSLGDSQETQYF. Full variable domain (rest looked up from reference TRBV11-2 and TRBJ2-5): EAGVAQSPRYKIIEKRQSVAFWCNPISGHATLYWYQQILGQGPKLLIQFQNNGVVDDSQLPKDRFSAERLKGVDSTLKIQPAKLEDSAVYLCASSLGDSQETQYFGPGTRLLVL.

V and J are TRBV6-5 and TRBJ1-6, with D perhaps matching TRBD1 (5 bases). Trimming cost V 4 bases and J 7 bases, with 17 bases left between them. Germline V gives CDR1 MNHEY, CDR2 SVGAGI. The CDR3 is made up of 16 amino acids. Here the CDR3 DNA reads TGTGCCAGCAGTTCCGATCTCGGGGGAGCCAATTCACCCCTCCACTTT. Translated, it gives CASSSDLGGANSPLHF.

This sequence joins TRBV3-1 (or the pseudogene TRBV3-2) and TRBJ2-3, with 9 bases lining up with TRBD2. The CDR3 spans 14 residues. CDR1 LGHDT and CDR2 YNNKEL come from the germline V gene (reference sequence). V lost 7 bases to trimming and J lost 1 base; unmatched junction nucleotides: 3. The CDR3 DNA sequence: TGTGCCAGCACGCCTAGCGGGGGCACAGATACGCAGTATTTT. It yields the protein CASTPSGGTDTQYF.

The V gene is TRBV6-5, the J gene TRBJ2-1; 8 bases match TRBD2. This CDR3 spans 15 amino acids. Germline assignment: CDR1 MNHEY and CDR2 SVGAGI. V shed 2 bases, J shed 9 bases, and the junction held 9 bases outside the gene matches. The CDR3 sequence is CASSYTGGHRGEQFF. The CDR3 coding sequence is TGTGCCAGCAGTTACACGGGGGGGCATAGGGGTGAGCAGTTCTTC.

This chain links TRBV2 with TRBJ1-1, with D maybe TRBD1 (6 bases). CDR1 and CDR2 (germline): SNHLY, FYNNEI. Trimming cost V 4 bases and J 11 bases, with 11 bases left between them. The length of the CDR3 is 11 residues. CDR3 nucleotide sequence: TGTGCCAGCAGTGGGACAGTTGATGCTTTCTTT. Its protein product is CASSGTVDAFF.

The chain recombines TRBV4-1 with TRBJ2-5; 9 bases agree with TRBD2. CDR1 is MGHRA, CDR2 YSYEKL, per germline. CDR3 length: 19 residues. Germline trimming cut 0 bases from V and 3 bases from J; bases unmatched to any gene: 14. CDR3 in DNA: TGCGCCAGCAGCCAAGATCGAGAGGGGGCTAGCGGGGCCGAAGAGACCCAGTACTTC. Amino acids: CASSQDREGASGAEETQYF.

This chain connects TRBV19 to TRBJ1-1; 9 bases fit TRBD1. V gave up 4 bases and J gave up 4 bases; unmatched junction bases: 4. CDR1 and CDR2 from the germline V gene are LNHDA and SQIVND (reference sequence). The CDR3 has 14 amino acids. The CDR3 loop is CASSTGQGVTEAFF. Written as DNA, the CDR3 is TGTGCCAGTAGTACGGGACAGGGTGTCACTGAAGCTTTCTTT.

The CDR3 DNA is TGTGCCATCAGTGAGTTCGGAAACAGGGCTGAAGCTTTCTTT. This codes for CAISEFGNRAEAFF. The chain employs TRBV10-3 and TRBJ1-1; D possibly corresponds to TRBD1 (6 bases). The CDR3 consists of 14 residues. The V end was cut by 1 base, the J end by 6 bases, with 12 bases between. CDR1 is ENHRY, CDR2 SYGVKD, per germline.

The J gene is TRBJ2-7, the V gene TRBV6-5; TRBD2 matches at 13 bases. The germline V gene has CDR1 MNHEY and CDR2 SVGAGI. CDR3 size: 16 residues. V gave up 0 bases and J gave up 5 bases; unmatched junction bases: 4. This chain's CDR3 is CASSYSPTSGRNEQYF. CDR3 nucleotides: TGTGCCAGCAGTTACTCGCCGACTAGCGGGAGGAACGAGCAGTACTTC.

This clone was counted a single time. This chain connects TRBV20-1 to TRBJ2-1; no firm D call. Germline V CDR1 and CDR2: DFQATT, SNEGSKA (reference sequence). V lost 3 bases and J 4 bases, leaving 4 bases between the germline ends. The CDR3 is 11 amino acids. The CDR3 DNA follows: TGCAGTGCTAGGGCATACAATGAGCAGTTCTTC. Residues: CSARAYNEQFF.

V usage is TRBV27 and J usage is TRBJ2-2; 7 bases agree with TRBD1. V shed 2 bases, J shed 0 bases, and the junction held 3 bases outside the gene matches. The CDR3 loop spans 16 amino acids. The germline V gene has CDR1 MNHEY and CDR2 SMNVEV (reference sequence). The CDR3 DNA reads TGTGCCAGCAGTTTAACGGGACAGTCGAACACCGGGGAGCTGTTTTTT. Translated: CASSLTGQSNTGELFF.

CDR3 nucleotides: TGTGCCAGCAGCCCATCCTCGGGGAGAATCAATGAGCAGTTCTTC. Translated: CASSPSSGRINEQFF. The chain is built from TRBV3-1 (or the pseudogene TRBV3-2) and TRBJ2-1, with D perhaps matching TRBD2 (5 bases). Trimming removed 4 bases from V and 6 bases from J, with 16 bases in between. The CDR3 is 15 amino acids. From germline, CDR1 is LGHDT and CDR2 YNNKEL (reference sequence).

DNA for the CDR3: TGTGCCAGCAGTCCGGACAGGGAGGGGGAAAAACTGTTTTTT. Translating it yields CASSPDREGEKLFF. V usage is TRBV27 and J usage is TRBJ1-4, with 8 bases matching TRBD1. CDR1 and CDR2 (germline): MNHEY, SMNVEV (reference sequence). J was trimmed by 8 bases and V by 5 bases; bases with no gene match: 7. The CDR3 sequence is 14 residues long.

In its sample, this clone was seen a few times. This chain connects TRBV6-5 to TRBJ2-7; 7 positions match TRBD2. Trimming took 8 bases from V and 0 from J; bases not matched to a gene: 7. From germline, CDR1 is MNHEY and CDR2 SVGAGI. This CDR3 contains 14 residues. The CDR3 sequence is CASLRLADSYEQYF. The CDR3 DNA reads TGTGCCAGCCTTCGGCTAGCGGACTCCTACGAGCAGTACTTC.

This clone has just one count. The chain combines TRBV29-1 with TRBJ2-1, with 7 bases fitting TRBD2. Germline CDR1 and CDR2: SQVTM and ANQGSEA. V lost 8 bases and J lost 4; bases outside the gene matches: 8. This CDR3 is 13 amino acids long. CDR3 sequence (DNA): TGCAGCTGCCGGCTAGCGGCTTACAATGAGCAGTTCTTC. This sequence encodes CSCRLAAYNEQFF.

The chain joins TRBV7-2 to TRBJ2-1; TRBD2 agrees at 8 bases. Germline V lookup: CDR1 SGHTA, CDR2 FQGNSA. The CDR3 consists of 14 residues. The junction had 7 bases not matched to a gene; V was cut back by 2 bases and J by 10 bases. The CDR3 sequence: CASSLIAGQAEQFF. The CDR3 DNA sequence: TGTGCCAGCAGCTTAATAGCGGGGCAGGCGGAGCAGTTCTTC.

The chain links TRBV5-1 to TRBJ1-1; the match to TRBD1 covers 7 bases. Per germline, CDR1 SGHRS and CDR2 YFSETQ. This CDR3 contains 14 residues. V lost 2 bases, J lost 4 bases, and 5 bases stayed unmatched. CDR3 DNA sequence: TGCGCCAGCAGCTTTGACAGGGTGATCACTGAAGCTTTCTTT. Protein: CASSFDRVITEAFF.

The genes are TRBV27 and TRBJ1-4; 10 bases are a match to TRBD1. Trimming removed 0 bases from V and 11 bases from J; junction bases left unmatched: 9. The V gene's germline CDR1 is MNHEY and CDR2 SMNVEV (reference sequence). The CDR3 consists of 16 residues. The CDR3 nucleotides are TGTGCCAGCAGTTTATCACAGGACAGGGGGGAGGAGAAACTGTTTTTT. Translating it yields CASSLSQDRGEEKLFF.

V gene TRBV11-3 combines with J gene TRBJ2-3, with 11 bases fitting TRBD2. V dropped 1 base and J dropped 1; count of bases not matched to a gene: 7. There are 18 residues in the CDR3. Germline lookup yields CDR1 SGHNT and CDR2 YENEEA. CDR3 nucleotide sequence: TGTGCCAGCAGCTTAGGTAGCGGGAGGGCGAGTGGCACAGATACGCAGTATTTT. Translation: CASSLGSGRASGTDTQYF.

CDR3 amino acids: CASSSGQVGYGYTF. The CDR3 nucleotides read TGTGCCAGCAGCTCGGGACAGGTTGGCTATGGCTACACCTTC. The chain links TRBV5-6 to TRBJ1-2; TRBD1 aligns across 8 bases. Trimming removed 3 bases from V and 4 bases from J; junction bases left unmatched: 5. This CDR3 has 14 amino acids. Germline V lookup: CDR1 SGHDT, CDR2 YYEEEE.

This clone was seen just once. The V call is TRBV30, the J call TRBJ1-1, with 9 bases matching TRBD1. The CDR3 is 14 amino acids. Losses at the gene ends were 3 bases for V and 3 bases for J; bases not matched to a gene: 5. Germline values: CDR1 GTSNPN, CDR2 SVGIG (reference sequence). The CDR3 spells CAWRGQGGDTEAFF. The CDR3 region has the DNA TGTGCCTGGAGGGGACAGGGCGGGGACACTGAAGCTTTCTTT.

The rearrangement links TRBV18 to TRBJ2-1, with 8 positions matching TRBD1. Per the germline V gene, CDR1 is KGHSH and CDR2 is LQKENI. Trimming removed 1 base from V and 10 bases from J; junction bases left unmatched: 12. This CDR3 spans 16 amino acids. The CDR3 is CASSPRTGPGSSEQFF. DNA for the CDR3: TGTGCCAGCTCACCACGGACAGGGCCCGGATCTTCCGAGCAGTTCTTC.

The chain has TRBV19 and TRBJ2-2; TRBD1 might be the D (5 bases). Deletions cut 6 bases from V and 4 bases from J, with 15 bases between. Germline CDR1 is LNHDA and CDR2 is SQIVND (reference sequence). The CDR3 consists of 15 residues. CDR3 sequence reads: CASRVTGKGTGELFF. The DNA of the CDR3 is TGTGCCAGTAGAGTCACAGGAAAGGGCACCGGGGAGCTGTTTTTT.

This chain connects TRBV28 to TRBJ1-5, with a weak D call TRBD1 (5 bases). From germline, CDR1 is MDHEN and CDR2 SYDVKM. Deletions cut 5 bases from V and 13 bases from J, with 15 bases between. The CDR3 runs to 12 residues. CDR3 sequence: CASSPELGGQHF. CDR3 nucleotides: TGTGCCAGCAGTCCAGAACTTGGGGGGCAGCATTTT.

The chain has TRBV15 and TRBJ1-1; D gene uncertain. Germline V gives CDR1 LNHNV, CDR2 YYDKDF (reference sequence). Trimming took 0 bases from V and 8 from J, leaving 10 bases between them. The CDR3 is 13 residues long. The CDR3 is CATSRDYGIEAFF. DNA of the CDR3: TGTGCCACCAGCAGAGATTACGGGATAGAAGCTTTCTTT. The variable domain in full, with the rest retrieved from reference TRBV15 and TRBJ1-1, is DAMVIQNPRYQVTQFGKPVTLSCSQTLNHNVMYWYQQKSSQAPKLLFHYYDKDFNNEADTPDNFQSRRPNTSFCFLDIRSPGLGDTAMYLCATSRDYGIEAFFGQGTRLTVV.